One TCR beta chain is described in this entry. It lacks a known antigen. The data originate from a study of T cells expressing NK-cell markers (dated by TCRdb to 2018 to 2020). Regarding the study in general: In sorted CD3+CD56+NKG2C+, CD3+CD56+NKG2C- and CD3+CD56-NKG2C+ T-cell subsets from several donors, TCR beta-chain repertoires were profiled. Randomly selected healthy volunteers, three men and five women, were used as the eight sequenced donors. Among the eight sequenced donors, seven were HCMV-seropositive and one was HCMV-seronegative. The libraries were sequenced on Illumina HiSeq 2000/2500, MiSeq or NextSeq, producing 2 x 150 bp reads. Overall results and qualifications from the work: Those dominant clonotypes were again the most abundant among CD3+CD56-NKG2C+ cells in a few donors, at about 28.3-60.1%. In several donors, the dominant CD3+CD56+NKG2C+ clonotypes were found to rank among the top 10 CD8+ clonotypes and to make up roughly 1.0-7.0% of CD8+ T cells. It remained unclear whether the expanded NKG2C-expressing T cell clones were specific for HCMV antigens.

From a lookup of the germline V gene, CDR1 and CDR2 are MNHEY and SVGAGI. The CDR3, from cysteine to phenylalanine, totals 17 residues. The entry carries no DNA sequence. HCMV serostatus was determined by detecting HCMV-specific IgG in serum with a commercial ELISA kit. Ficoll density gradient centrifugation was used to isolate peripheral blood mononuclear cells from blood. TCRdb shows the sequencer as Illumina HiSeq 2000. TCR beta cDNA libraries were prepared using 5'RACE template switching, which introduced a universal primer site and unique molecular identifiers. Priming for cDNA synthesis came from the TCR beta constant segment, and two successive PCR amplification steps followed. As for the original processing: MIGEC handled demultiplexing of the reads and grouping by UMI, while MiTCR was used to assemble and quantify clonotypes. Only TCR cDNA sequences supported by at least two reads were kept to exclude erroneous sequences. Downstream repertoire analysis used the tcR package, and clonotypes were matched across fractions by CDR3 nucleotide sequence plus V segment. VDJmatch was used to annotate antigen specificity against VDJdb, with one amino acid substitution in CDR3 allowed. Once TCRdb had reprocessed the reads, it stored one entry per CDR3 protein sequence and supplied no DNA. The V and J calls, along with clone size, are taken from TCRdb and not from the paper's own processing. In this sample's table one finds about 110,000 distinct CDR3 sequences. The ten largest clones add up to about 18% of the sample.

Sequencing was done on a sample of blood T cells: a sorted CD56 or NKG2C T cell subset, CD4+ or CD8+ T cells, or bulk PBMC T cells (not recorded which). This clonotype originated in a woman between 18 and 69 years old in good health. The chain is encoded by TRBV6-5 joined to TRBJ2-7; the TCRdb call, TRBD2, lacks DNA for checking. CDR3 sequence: CASSPPGGGGPLYEQYF.